The clone carrying this T cell receptor (beta chain) was counted at least ten times. Its antigen is not identified. Via MiXCR, TCRdb re-called the 5' RACE reads, giving one row per CDR3 protein. Of tens of thousands of distinct CDR3 sequences listed, about 4.3% are singletons. This sample is drawn from a study of neurological immune-mediated disorders. About the research overall: The study included approximately 34 multiple sclerosis patients, about 30 relapsing-remitting and 3 secondary progressive.

Trimming removed 5 bases from V and 3 bases from J; junction bases left unmatched: 4. The CDR3 extends over 15 amino acids. Germline-derived CDR1 and CDR2 are SGHVS and FNYEAQ. Regarding the study as a whole: With the multiple sclerosis repertoire cluster, neither clinical nor MRI features showed any association. The repertoires of 18 of 34 multiple sclerosis patients were placed by phylogenetic grouping in a single related-CDR3 cluster, which may be a signature.

Time point of the sample: longitudinal time-point 3. The clonotype was recovered from an older woman with multiple sclerosis. The chain is built from TRBV7-6 and TRBJ2-1, with 10 bases identical to TRBD2. The specimen was PBMCs. This chain's CDR3 is CASSPAGGNYNEQFF. CDR3 DNA sequence: TGTGCCAGCAGCCCAGCGGGGGGGAACTACAATGAGCAGTTCTTC.